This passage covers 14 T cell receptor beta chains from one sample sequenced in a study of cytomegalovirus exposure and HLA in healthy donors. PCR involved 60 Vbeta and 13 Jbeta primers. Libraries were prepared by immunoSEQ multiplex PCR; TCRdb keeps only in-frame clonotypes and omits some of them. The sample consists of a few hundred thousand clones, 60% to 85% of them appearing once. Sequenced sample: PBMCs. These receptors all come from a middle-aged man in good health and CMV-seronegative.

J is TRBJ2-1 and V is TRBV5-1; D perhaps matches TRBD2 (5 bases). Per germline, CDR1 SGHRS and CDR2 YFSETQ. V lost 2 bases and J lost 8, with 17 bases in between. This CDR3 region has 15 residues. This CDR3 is CASSFSPRGTYEQFF. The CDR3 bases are TGCGCCAGCAGCTTCTCCCCCCGGGGAACGTATGAGCAGTTCTTC.

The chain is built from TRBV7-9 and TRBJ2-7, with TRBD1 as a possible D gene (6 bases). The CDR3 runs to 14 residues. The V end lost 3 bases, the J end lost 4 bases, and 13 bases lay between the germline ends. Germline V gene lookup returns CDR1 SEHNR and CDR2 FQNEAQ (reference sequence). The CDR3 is CASSFWQGRYEQYF. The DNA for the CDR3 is TGTGCCAGCAGCTTTTGGCAGGGGCGGTACGAGCAGTACTTC. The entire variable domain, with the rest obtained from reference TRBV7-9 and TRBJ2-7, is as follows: DTGVSQNPRHKITKRGQNVTFRCDPISEHNRLYWYRQTLGQGPEFLTYFQNEAQLEKSRLLSDRFSAERPKGSFSTLEIQRTEQGDSAMYLCASSFWQGRYEQYFGPGTRLTVT.

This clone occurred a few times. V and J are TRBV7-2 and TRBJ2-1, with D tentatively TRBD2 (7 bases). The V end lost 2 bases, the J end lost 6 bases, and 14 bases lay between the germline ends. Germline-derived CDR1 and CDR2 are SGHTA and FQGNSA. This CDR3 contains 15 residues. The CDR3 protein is CASSLRGGPLNEQFF. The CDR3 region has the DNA TGTGCCAGCAGCTTAAGGGGGGGACCCCTCAATGAGCAGTTCTTC.

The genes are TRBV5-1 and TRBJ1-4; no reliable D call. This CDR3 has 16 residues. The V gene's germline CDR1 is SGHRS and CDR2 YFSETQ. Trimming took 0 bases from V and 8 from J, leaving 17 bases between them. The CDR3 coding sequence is TGCGCCAGCAGCTTGGCTCCTATGGGCTTGACAGAAAAACTGTTTTTT. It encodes CASSLAPMGLTEKLFF.

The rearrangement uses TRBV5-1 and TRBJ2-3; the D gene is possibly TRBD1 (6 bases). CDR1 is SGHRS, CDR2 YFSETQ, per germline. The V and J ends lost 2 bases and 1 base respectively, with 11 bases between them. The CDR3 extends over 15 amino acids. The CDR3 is CASSLDRLGTDTQYF. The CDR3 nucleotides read TGCGCCAGCAGCTTAGACAGGCTAGGCACAGATACGCAGTATTTT.

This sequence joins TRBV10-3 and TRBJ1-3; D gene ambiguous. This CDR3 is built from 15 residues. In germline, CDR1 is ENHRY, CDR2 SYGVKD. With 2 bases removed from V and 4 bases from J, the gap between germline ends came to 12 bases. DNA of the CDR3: TGTGCCATCAGTGAGCCTCTCTCAGGAGGAAACACCATATATTTT. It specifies CAISEPLSGGNTIYF.

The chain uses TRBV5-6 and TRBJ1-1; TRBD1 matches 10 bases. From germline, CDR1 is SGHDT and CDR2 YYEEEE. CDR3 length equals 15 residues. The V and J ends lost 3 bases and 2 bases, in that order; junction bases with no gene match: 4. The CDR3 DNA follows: TGTGCCAGCAGCTGGACAGGGGGGGTTAACACTGAAGCTTTCTTT. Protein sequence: CASSWTGGVNTEAFF.

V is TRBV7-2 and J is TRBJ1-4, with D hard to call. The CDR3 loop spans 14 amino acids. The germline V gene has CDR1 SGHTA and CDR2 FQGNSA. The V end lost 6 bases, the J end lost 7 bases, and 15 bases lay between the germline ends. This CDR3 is CASSSSEVAEKLFF. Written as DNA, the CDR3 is TGTGCCAGCAGTTCAAGCGAGGTCGCTGAAAAACTGTTTTTT.

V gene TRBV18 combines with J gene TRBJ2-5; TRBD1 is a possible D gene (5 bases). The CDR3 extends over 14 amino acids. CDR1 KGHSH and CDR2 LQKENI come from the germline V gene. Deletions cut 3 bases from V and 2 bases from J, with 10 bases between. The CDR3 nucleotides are TGTGCCAGCTCACCGGGGCACCAGCAAGAGACCCAGTACTTC. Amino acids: CASSPGHQQETQYF.

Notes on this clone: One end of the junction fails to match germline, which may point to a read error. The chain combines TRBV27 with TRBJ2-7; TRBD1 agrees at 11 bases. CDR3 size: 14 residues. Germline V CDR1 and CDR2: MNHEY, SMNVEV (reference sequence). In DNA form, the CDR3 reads TGTGCCAGCAGCCCGGGGACAGGGGGACGCACTGTTGACTTC. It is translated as CASSPGTGGRTVDF.

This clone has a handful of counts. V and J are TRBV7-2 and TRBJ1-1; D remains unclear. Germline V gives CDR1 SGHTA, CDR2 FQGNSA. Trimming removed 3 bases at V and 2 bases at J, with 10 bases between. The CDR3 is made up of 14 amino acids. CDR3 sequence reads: CASSFGNFNTEAFF. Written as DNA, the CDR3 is TGTGCCAGCAGCTTCGGTAATTTCAACACTGAAGCTTTCTTT. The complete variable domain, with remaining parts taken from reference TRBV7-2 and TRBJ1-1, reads GAGVSQSPSNKVTEKGKDVELRCDPISGHTALYWYRQSLGQGLEFLIYFQGNSAPDKSGLPSDRFSAERTGGSVSTLTIQRTQQEDSAVYLCASSFGNFNTEAFFGQGTRLTVV.

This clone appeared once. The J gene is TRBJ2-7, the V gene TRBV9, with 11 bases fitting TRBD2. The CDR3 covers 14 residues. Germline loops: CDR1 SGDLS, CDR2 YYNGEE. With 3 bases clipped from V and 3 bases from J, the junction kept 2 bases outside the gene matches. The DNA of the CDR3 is TGTGCCAGCAGCGCGGGACTAGCGGACTACGAGCAGTACTTC. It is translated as CASSAGLADYEQYF.

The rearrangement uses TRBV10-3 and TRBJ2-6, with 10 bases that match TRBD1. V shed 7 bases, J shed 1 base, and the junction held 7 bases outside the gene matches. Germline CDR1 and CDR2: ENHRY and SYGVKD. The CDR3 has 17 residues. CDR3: CAIKRQGAGSGANVLTF. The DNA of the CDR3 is TGTGCCATCAAAAGACAGGGGGCGGGTTCTGGGGCCAACGTCCTGACTTTC.

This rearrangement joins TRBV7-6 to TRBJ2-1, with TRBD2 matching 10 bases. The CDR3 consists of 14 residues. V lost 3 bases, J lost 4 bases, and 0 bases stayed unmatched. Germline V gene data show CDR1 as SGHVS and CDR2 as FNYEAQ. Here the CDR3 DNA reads TGTGCCAGCAGCTTTAGCGGGGGGTACAATGAGCAGTTCTTC. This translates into CASSFSGGYNEQFF.